The sequence of this TCR beta chain was determined in a study of T cell clonotyping in hematopoietic cell transplantation. General study points: Few recipient clonotypes overlapped donors; over 95% were de novo at given depth. Recipient TCR diversity dropped after transplant; expanded clonotypes rose from day 30 to 180.

The data were produced by immunoSEQ multiplex PCR, yet TCRdb's version contains in-frame clones alone and is incomplete. The sample has some 26,000 clones, around 82% seen once. V was pared by 0 bases and J by 0 bases, with 6 bases of the junction left unmatched. CDR3 length: 17 amino acids. From germline, CDR1 is SGHDT and CDR2 YYEEEE. Time point reported: recipient sample about 28 days before transplant, after cytoreduction. Recipients were bled about 28 days pretransplant and at posttransplant days 30, 100, 180. On this clone itself: Its antigen is as yet unknown.

The chain recombines TRBV5-6 with TRBJ2-3; 8 bases are shared with TRBD2. The source is a man aged 35 to 55 with acute myeloid leukemia. Some clones in this sample may be carry-over from other donors' samples. Sample: peripheral blood mononuclear cells, taken before stem cell transplant. The DNA for the CDR3 is TGTGCCAGCAGCTTGGTTGGGTCTAGCGGGAGCACAGATACGCAGTATTTT. Its translation: CASSLVGSSGSTDTQYF. Complete variable domain (other parts from reference TRBV5-6 and TRBJ2-3): DAGVTQSPTHLIKTRGQQVTLRCSPKSGHDTVSWYQQALGQGPQFIFQYYEEEERQRGNFPDRFSGHQFPNYSSELNVNALLLGDSALYLCASSLVGSSGSTDTQYFGPGTRLTVL.